This is a list of T cell receptor beta chains from one sample in a study of cytomegalovirus exposure and HLA in healthy donors. Using immunoSEQ multiplex PCR, the repertoire was profiled, and TCRdb retains in-frame clones only, with some absent. This sample has 66,000 or so clones, with approximately 88% found just once. What was sequenced was PBMCs. These receptors originate from a man aged 25 to 40 in good health and CMV-seropositive. CDR3s include the opening cysteine and the closing phenylalanine or tryptophan. The order of the fields is D gene, V gene, CDR3 protein. D genes are given only for firm matches.

D: NA; V: TRBV4-2; CDR3: CASSQDLGAGTDTQYF
D: NA; V: TRBV27; CDR3: CASSNRALGNTIYF
D: NA; V: TRBV7-9; CDR3: CASSLVRGTNEKLFF
D: TRBD2; V: TRBV28; CDR3: CASTLLSGGSEYNEQFF
D: NA; V: TRBV7-9; CDR3: CASSPRRSSYNEQFF
D: NA; V: TRBV7-7; CDR3: CASSLDMNTEAFF
D: TRBD1; V: TRBV7-8; CDR3: CASSSQGLNTEAFF
D: TRBD2; V: TRBV9; CDR3: CASSVDSSGSAQYF
D: NA; V: TRBV28; CDR3: CASTKTAESSYEQYF
D: TRBD1; V: TRBV30; CDR3: CAWRRTGPTYEQYF
D: TRBD1; V: TRBV28; CDR3: CASSSRGQKIQETQYF
D: NA; V: TRBV5-1; CDR3: CASSLDSLGYTF
D: NA; V: TRBV5-1; CDR3: CASSLDNEQYF
D: TRBD1; V: TRBV5-4; CDR3: CASSSGQGARETQYF
D: TRBD1; V: TRBV5-1; CDR3: CASSQGQRPTYEQYF
D: TRBD1; V: TRBV11-2; CDR3: CASSLQGANEKLFF
D: NA; V: TRBV11-3; CDR3: CASSSNNANEKLFF
D: NA; V: TRBV4-2; CDR3: CASSHPAGEQFF
D: NA; V: TRBV14; CDR3: CASSDNRGNQPQHF
D: TRBD2; V: TRBV11-3; CDR3: CASSEGLAGEGATDTQYF
D: TRBD1; V: TRBV14; CDR3: CASSRRDRWGSYEQYF
D: TRBD2; V: TRBV5-1; CDR3: CASSLFLAGSDNEQFF
D: NA; V: TRBV7-8; CDR3: CASSAQGWNQPQHF
D: NA; V: TRBV5-6; CDR3: CASSTRGVSSYEQYF
D: TRBD2; V: TRBV5-1; CDR3: CASSFGTSGYNEQFF
D: NA; V: TRBV4-1; CDR3: CASSQGRVTEAFF
D: NA; V: TRBV6-1; CDR3: CASSAYNEQFF
D: NA; V: TRBV5-1; CDR3: CASSPTVSANTGELFF
D: TRBD1; V: TRBV28; CDR3: CASSLGQANTGELFF
D: TRBD1; V: TRBV6-1; CDR3: CASSAGTGYEQYF
D: NA; V: TRBV27; CDR3: CASWETGNQPQHF
D: NA; V: TRBV29-1; CDR3: CSVFSGVGETQYF
D: TRBD2; V: TRBV6-6; CDR3: CASSYSPGLAGNEQFF
D: NA; V: TRBV7-2; CDR3: CASSSWGLLNTEAFF